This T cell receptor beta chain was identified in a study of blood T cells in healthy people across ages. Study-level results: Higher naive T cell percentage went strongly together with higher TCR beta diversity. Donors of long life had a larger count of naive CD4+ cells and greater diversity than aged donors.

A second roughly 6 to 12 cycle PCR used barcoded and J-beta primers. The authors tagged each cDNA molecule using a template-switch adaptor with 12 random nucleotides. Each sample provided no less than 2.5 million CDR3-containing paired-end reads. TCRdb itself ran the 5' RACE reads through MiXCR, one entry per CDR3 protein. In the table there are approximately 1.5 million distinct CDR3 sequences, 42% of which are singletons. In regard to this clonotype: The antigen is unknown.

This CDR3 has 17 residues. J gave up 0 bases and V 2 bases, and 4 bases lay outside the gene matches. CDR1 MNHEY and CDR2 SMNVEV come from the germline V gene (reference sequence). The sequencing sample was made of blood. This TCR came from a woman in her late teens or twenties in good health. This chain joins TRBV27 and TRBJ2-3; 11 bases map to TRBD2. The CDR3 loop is CASSLGTSGLSTDTQYF. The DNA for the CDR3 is TGTGCCAGCAGTTTAGGGACTAGCGGCCTAAGCACAGATACGCAGTATTTT.